The source of this TCR beta chain is a study of CD8 T cells in Susac syndrome. CDR3 length equals 19 residues. Per germline, CDR1 MNHEY and CDR2 SVGAGI. J lost 2 bases, V lost 8 bases, and 15 bases had no gene match. Reverse transcription of about 0.45 to 1 ug RNA used random hexamers. TCR beta CDR3 was amplified by immunoSEQ multiplex PCR. This amplification extended across 54 Vbeta and 13 Jbeta segments. TCRdb called the immunoSEQ multiplex PCR reads again in MiXCR, with one record for every CDR3 protein. The sample holds about 300,000 distinct CDR3 sequences, around 83% seen once. The authors carried out high-throughput sequencing of TCR beta. They applied it to CD8+ and CD4+ T cells obtained from blood.

The receptor's source is a human donor with multiple sclerosis. Material: CD8+ T cells from PBMCs. V and J are TRBV6-5 and TRBJ2-1, with 13 bases aligning to TRBD2. CDR3 loop: CASGYSGTSGAPPYNEQFF. The CDR3 DNA sequence: TGTGCCAGCGGATACTCCGGGACTAGCGGGGCCCCCCCCTACAATGAGCAGTTCTTC.